The present entry profiles one T cell receptor beta chain with its context. This sample is drawn from a study of blood T cell repertoires in COVID-19. Trimming shortened V by 2 bases and J by 10 bases, and 6 bases separated the two germline ends. Germline values: CDR1 MDHEN, CDR2 SYDVKM. This CDR3 has 12 amino acids. The Seattle patients joined while their infection was active and were tracked longitudinally afterward. Here immunoSEQ multiplex PCR was the method, and the copy in TCRdb shows in-frame clones only, minus some. The table records about 150,000 clones, 65% to 85% of them present only once. The V gene is TRBV28, the J gene TRBJ1-6; unclear D gene. The sequence came from a man aged 25 to 40 with COVID-19, enrolled during active disease. Sequencing was performed on peripheral blood. The CDR3 DNA is TGTGCCAGCAGTTTAATACTCTCACCCCTCCACTTT. Its translation is CASSLILSPLHF.